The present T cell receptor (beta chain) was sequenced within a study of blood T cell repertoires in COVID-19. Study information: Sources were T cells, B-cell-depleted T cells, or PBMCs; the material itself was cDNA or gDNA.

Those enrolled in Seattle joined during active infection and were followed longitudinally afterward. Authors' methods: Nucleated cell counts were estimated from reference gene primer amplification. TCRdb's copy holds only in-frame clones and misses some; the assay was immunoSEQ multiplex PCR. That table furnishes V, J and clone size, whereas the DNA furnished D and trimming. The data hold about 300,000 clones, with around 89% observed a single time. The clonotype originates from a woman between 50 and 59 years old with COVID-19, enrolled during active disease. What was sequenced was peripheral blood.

For the CDR3, the DNA is TGCAGCGTTGGGACAGCCTCTGGGGCCAACGTCCTGACTTTC. It is translated as CSVGTASGANVLTF. This sequence joins TRBV29-1 and TRBJ2-6, with D perhaps TRBD1 (6 bases). CDR1 is SQVTM and CDR2 is ANQGSEA in the germline V gene. The ends were cut back, 4 bases at V and 0 bases at J, with 7 bases in the middle. The CDR3 is 14 amino acids.